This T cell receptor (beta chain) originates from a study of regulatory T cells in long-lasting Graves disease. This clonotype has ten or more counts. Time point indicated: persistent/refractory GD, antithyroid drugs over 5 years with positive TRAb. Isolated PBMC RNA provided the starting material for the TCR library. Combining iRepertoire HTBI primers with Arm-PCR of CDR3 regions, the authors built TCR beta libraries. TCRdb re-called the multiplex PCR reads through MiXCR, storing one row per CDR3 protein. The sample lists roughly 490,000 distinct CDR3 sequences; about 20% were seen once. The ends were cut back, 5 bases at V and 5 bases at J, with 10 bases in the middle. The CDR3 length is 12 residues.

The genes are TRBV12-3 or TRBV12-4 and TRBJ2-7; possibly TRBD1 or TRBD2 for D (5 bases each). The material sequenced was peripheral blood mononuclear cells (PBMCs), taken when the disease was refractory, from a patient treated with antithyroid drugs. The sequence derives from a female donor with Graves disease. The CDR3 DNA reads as TGTGCCAGCAGTACCGGGACGCACGAGCAGTACTTC. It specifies CASSTGTHEQYF.